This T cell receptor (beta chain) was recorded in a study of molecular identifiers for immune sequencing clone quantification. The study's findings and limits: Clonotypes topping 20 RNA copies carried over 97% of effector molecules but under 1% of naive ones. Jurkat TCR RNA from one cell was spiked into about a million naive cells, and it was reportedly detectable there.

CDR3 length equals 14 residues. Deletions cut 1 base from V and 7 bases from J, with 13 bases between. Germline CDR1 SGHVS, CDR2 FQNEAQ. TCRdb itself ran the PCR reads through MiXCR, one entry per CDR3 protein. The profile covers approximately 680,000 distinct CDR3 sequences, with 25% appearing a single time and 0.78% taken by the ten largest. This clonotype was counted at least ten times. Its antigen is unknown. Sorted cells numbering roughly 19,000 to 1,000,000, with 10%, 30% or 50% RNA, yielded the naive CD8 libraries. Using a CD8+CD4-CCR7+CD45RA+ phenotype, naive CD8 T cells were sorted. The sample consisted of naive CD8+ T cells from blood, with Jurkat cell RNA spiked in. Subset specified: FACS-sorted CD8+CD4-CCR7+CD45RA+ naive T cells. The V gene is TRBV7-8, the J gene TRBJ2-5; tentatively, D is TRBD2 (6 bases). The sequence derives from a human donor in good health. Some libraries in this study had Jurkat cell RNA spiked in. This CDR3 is CASSLDAGLGTQYF. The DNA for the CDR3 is TGTGCCAGCAGCTTAGATGCGGGGCTGGGGACCCAGTACTTC.